The T cell receptor (beta chain) under discussion was sequenced for a study of blood T cell repertoires in COVID-19. About the research overall: The analysed material was cDNA or gDNA that came from T cells, B-cell-depleted T cells, or PBMCs.

TCRdb keeps only in-frame clones here, not all; method: immunoSEQ multiplex PCR. The sample holds approximately 300,000 clones, over 80% seen once. V lost 5 bases to trimming and J lost 5 bases; unmatched junction nucleotides: 9. Germline V gene lookup returns CDR1 SEHNR and CDR2 FQNEAQ (reference sequence). The CDR3 totals 15 residues. This clonotype was sampled from a woman between 45 and 60 years old with active or convalescent COVID-19. The chain has TRBV7-9 and TRBJ2-5, with TRBD1 matching 9 bases. The material sequenced was peripheral blood. The CDR3 protein is CASSPGTGSEETQYF. The CDR3 nucleotides read TGTGCCAGCAGCCCCGGGACAGGGTCTGAGGAGACCCAGTACTTC.